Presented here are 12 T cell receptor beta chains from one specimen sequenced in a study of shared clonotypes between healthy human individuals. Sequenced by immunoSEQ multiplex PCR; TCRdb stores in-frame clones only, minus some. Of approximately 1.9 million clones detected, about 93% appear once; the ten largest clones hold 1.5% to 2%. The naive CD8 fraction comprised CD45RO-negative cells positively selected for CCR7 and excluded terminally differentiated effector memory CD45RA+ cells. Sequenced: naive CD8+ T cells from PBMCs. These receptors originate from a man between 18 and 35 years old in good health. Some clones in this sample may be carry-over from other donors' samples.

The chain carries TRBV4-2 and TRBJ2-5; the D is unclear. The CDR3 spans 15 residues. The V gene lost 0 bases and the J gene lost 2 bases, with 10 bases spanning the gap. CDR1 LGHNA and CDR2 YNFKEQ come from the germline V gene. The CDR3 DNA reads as TGTGCCAGCAGCCAAGATATTGACGTTCAAGAGACCCAGTACTTC. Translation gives CASSQDIDVQETQYF.

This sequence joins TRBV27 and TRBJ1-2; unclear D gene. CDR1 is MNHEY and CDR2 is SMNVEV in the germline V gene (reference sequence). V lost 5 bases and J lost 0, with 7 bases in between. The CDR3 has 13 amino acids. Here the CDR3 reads CASSGQANYGYTF. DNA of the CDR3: TGTGCCAGCAGTGGGCAAGCTAACTATGGCTACACCTTC.

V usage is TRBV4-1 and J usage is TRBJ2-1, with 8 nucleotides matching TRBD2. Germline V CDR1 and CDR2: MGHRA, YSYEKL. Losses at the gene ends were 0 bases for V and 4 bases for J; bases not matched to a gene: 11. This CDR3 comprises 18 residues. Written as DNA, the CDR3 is TGCGCCAGCAGCCAAGATGGCCCGGGAGGGAGGGGGTACAATGAGCAGTTCTTC. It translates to CASSQDGPGGRGYNEQFF.

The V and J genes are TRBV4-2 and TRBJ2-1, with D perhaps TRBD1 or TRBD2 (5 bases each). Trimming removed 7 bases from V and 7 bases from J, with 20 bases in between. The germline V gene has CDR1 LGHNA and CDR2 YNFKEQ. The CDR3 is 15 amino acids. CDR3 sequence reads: CASTSVQDTGNEQFF. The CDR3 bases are TGTGCCAGCACTTCCGTCCAGGACACGGGGAATGAGCAGTTCTTC.

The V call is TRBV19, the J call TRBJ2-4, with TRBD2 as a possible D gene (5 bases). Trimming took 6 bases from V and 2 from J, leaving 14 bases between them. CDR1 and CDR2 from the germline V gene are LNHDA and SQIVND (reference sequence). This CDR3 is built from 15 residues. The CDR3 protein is CASSLPRGTKNIQYF. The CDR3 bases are TGTGCCAGTAGCCTCCCACGGGGAACCAAAAACATTCAGTACTTC.

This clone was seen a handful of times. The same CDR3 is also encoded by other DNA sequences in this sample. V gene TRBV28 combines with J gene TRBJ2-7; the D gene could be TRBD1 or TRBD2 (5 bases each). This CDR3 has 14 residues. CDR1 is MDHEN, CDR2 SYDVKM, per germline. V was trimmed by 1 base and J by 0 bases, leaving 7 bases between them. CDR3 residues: CASSLSGSSYEQYF. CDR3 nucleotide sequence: TGTGCCAGCAGTTTATCAGGGAGCTCCTACGAGCAGTACTTC.

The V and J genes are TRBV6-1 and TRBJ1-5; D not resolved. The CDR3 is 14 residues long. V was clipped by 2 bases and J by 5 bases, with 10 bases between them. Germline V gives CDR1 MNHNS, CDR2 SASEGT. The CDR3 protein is CASSEYGRDQPQHF. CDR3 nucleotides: TGTGCCAGCAGTGAATATGGGAGAGATCAGCCCCAGCATTTT.

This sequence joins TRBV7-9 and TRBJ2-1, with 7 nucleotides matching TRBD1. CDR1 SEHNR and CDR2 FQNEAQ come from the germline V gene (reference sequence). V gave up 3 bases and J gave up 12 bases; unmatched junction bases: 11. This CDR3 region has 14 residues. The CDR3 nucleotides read TGTGCCAGCAGCTTTTCGTCATCGGGGACAGCGCAGTTCTTC. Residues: CASSFSSSGTAQFF.

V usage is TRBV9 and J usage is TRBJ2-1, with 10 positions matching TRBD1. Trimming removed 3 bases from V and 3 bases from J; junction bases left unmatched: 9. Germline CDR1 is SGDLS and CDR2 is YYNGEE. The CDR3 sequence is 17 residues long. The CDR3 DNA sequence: TGTGCCAGCAGCGGCCGATCCGGGACAGGGGTCTACAATGAGCAGTTCTTC. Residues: CASSGRSGTGVYNEQFF.

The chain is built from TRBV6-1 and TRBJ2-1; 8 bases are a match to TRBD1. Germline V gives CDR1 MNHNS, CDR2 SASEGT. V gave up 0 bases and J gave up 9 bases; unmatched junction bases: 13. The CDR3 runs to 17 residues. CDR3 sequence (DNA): TGTGCCAGCAGTGAAGCGCGGTGGCGACAGGGGAACGCTGAGCAGTTCTTC. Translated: CASSEARWRQGNAEQFF.

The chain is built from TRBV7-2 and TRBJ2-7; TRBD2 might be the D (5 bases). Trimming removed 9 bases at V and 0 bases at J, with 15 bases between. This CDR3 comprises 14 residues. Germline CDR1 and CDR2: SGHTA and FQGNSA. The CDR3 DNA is TGTGCCAGGAGCGGCAGGATGAACTCCTACGAGCAGTACTTC. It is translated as CARSGRMNSYEQYF.

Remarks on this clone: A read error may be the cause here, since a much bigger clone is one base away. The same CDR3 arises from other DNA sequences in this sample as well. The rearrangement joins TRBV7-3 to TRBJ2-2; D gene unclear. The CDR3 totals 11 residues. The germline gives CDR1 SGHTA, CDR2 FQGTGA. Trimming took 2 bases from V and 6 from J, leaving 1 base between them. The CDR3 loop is CASSLAGELFF. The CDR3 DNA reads TGTGCCAGCAGCTTAGCCGGGGAGCTGTTTTTT.